This T cell receptor (beta chain) was obtained from a study of identical twins. Study-wide results and limits: The more abundant beta clonotypes in cord blood had fewer insertions, and memory repertoires did not show this.

Looked up from germline, CDR1 is SNHLY and CDR2 is FYNNEI. Trimming removed 6 bases from V and 2 bases from J, with 23 bases in between. CDR3 length: 17 residues. The authors used template switching to add a universal primer site and gave cDNA unique molecular identifiers. TCRdb itself ran the 5' RACE reads through MiXCR, one entry per CDR3 protein. This table has 450,000 to 650,000 distinct CDR3 sequences, 9% to 10% appearing once. This clonotype has more than one count but fewer than ten. What it binds is not known. These sequences were also reported in another study, on yellow fever vaccine responses in identical twins.

This rearrangement joins TRBV2 to TRBJ2-7; D may be TRBD2 (5 bases). This sequence originates from a woman aged 18-29 years in good health. The sequencing sample was made of PBMCs. In DNA form, the CDR3 reads TGTGCCAGCAGAACTGGGATACGACTACTATCTACCTACGAGCAGTACTTC. Translated: CASRTGIRLLSTYEQYF.